The 6 T cell receptor beta chains in this list originate from one sample, sequenced in a study of blood T cells in healthy people across ages. PCR was performed a second time for about 7 to 11 cycles using a sample-barcoded 5' primer and a J-beta primer mix. TCRdb redid the calling of the 5' RACE reads with MiXCR, one entry per CDR3 protein. This table has fewer than 1,200,000 distinct CDR3 sequences, 20% to 25% appearing once. These same records also appear under a second study, on T cells of mothers and their children.

Input material: blood. These receptors were collected from a girl aged 2-9 years in good health.

The gene calls are TRBV4-2 and TRBJ2-7; D not resolved. CDR3 size: 15 residues. Per germline, CDR1 LGHNA and CDR2 YNFKEQ. Trimming removed 6 bases at V and 0 bases at J, with 15 bases between. This CDR3 is CASSPMDGSSYEQYF. CDR3 DNA: TGTGCCAGCAGTCCCATGGACGGTAGCTCCTACGAGCAGTACTTC.

Only a few counts were recorded for this clonotype. The chain's CDR3 is CATSRNIDTQYF. Written as DNA, the CDR3 is TGTGCCACCAGCCGGAACATAGATACGCAGTATTTT. The gene calls are TRBV15 and TRBJ2-3; unclear D gene. CDR1 is LNHNV and CDR2 is YYDKDF in the germline V gene (reference sequence). Trimming stripped 5 bases from V and 5 bases from J, with 8 bases between. CDR3 length equals 12 residues.

The chain has TRBV6-1 and TRBJ1-2, with unresolved D. The V end was cut by 6 bases, the J end by 1 base, with 15 bases between. The CDR3 length is 15 residues. Germline-derived CDR1 and CDR2 are MNHNS and SASEGT. DNA of the CDR3: TGTGCCAGCAGATTCGCCCGGGAGCTTAACTATGGCTACACCTTC. It codes for CASRFARELNYGYTF.

This clonotype was seen a few times. This chain links TRBV5-5 with TRBJ2-7, with D possibly being TRBD2 (6 bases). V was shortened by 9 bases and J by 4 bases, with 26 bases between the two germline ends. The CDR3 spans 16 residues. Germline CDR1 is SGHKS and CDR2 is YYEKEE (reference sequence). In DNA form, the CDR3 reads TGTGCCACTATTCGTATGTCGGGGGACTTTCCTTACGAGCAGTACTTC. Translation: CATIRMSGDFPYEQYF.

This clonotype occurred a few times. The chain recombines TRBV7-2 with TRBJ2-3, with 8 bases fitting TRBD2. The V gene's germline CDR1 is SGHTA and CDR2 FQGNSA. Trimming took 8 bases from V and 0 from J; bases not matched to a gene: 7. The CDR3 runs to 15 residues. CDR3 nucleotides: TGTGCCAGCGGGAAGGGGACTAGGAGCACAGATACGCAGTATTTT. It encodes CASGKGTRSTDTQYF.

This rearrangement joins TRBV10-3 to TRBJ2-7; 7 nucleotides line up with TRBD1. The trim removed 3 bases at V and 6 bases at J, leaving 5 bases unmatched. CDR3 length: 13 amino acids. Germline CDR1 and CDR2: ENHRY and SYGVKD. The CDR3 DNA follows: TGTGCCATCAGTGACAGGGGGATCTCCGAGCAGTACTTC. Translating it yields CAISDRGISEQYF.